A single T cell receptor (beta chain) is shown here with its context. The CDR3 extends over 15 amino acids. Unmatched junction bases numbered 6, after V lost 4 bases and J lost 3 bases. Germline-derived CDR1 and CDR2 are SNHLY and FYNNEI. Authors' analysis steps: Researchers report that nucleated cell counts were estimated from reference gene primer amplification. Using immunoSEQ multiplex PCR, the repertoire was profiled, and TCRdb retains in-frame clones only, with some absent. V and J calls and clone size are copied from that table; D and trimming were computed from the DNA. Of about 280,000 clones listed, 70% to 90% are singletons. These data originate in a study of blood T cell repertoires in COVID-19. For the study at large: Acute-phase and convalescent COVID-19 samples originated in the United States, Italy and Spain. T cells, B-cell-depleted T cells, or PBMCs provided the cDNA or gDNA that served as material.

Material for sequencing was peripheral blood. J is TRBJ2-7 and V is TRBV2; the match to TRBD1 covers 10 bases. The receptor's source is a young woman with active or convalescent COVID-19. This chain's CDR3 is CASSAETGGLYEQYF. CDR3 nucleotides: TGTGCCAGCAGTGCGGAGACAGGGGGCCTCTACGAGCAGTACTTC.